The 8 T cell receptor beta chains below come from one sample, sequenced in a study of long-term antiretroviral therapy in people with HIV. The authors ran the immunoSEQ assay, v3.0, at survey level. Profiled with immunoSEQ multiplex PCR; TCRdb holds only in-frame clones, not every one. This sample has 25,000 to 35,000 clones, with 95% found just once. This material consisted of unsorted PBMCs, taken 5.3 years after starting antiretroviral therapy. These receptors were collected from a man aged 45-60 years with HIV.

The J gene is TRBJ2-3, the V gene TRBV6-6; possibly TRBD1 or TRBD2 for D (6 bases each). Trimming left V 11 bases short and J 4 bases short, with 19 bases between. The length of the CDR3 is 14 residues. From germline, CDR1 is MNHNY and CDR2 SVGAGI (reference sequence). This chain's CDR3 is CASRRRGPSDTQYF. The CDR3 DNA sequence: TGTGCCTCCAGGAGACGGGGGCCGTCAGATACGCAGTATTTT.

V usage is TRBV2 and J usage is TRBJ1-1; D perhaps matches TRBD1 (5 bases). Trimming stripped 2 bases from V and 8 bases from J, with 15 bases between. CDR1 SNHLY and CDR2 FYNNEI come from the germline V gene. This CDR3 region has 14 residues. This CDR3 reads CASSERGEFDEAFF. The CDR3 bases are TGTGCCAGCAGTGAAAGGGGTGAGTTTGACGAAGCTTTCTTT.

The CDR3 DNA is TGTGCCAGCAGTTTATACGCAGTTACCTACGAGCAGTACTTC. This codes for CASSLYAVTYEQYF. This chain links TRBV27 with TRBJ2-7; D is unclear. This CDR3 is 14 amino acids long. Germline CDR1 MNHEY, CDR2 SMNVEV (reference sequence). Trimming removed 1 base at V and 2 bases at J, with 9 bases between.

The chain combines TRBV9 with TRBJ2-7; a possible D gene is TRBD1 (5 bases). Trimming cost V 0 bases and J 1 base, with 8 bases left between them. The CDR3 is made up of 14 amino acids. Germline CDR1 SGDLS, CDR2 YYNGEE. CDR3 DNA sequence: TGTGCCAGCAGCGTAGGGTCAGGGTCCTACGAGCAGTACTTC. It specifies CASSVGSGSYEQYF.

This rearrangement joins TRBV11-2 to TRBJ1-4; D unresolved. CDR3 length: 15 amino acids. Germline-derived CDR1 and CDR2 are SGHAT and FQNNGV. V lost 0 bases to trimming and J lost 8 bases, with 13 bases between them. CDR3 amino acids: CASSLEGGIGEKLFF. The DNA of the CDR3 is TGTGCCAGCAGCTTAGAAGGAGGAATTGGGGAAAAACTGTTTTTT.

The genes are TRBV29-1 and TRBJ2-3; D is possibly TRBD1 or TRBD2 (6 bases each). The CDR3 runs 14 residues. Germline V gives CDR1 SQVTM, CDR2 ANQGSEA. V shed 2 bases and J shed 1 base, with 10 bases lying between them. Here the CDR3 reads CSVESGAGTDTQYF. CDR3 nucleotide sequence: TGCAGCGTTGAATCGGGGGCCGGCACAGATACGCAGTATTTT.

The J gene is TRBJ1-6, the V gene TRBV5-6, with 7 bases that match TRBD1. Losses at the gene ends were 2 bases for V and 3 bases for J; bases not matched to a gene: 5. The germline gives CDR1 SGHDT, CDR2 YYEEEE. This CDR3 has 16 residues. CDR3 bases: TGTGCCAGCAGCTTAGGGCAGGGGGTCTATAATTCACCCCTCCACTTT. As protein: CASSLGQGVYNSPLHF.

The rearrangement uses TRBV14 and TRBJ1-1, with D perhaps TRBD1 (6 bases). V gave up 1 base and J gave up 4 bases, with 13 bases separating them. Per the germline V gene, CDR1 is SGHDN and CDR2 is FVKESK. The CDR3 consists of 15 residues. The CDR3 sequence is CASSQGRGRGTEAFF. For the CDR3, the DNA is TGTGCCAGCAGCCAAGGCAGGGGAAGGGGCACTGAAGCTTTCTTT. The variable domain in full, with the rest retrieved from reference TRBV14 and TRBJ1-1, is EAGVTQFPSHSVIEKGQTVTLRCDPISGHDNLYWYRRVMGKEIKFLLHFVKESKQDESGMPNNRFLAERTGGTYSTLKVQPAELEDSGVYFCASSQGRGRGTEAFFGQGTRLTVV.